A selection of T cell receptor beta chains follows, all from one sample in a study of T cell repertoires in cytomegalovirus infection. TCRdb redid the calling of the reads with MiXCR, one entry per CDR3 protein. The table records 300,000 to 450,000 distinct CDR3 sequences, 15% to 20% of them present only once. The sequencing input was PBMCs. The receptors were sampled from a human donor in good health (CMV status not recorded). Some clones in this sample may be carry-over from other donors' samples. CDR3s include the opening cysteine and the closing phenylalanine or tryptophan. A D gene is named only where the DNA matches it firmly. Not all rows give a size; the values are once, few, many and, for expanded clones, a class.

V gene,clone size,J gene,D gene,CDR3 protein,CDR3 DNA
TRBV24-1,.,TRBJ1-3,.,CATVGRSSGNTIYF,TGTGCCACCGTTGGCAGAAGCTCTGGAAACACCATATATTTT
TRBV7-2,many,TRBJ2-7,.,CASRPGTYYEQYF,TGTGCCAGCAGGCCCGGGACTTACTACGAGCAGTACTTC
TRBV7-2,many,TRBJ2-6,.,CASSPRGTGANVLTF,TGTGCCAGCAGCCCCCGCGGGACTGGGGCCAACGTCCTGACTTTC
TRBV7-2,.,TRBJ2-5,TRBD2,CASSLGGLAGGQRETQYF,TGTGCCAGCAGCTTAGGGGGACTAGCGGGGGGGCAAAGGGAGACCCAGTACTTC
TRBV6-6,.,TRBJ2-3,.,CASSYSRPADTQYF,TGTGCCAGCAGTTACTCGAGGCCGGCAGATACGCAGTATTTT
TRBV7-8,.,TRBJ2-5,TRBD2,CASSLLRLAGDTKETQYF,TGTGCCAGCAGCTTATTGCGTCTAGCGGGGGATACTAAAGAGACCCAGTACTTC
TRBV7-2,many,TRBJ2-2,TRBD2,CASSLGPGGLTGELFF,TGTGCCAGCAGCTTAGGACCGGGGGGGCTCACCGGGGAGCTGTTTTTT
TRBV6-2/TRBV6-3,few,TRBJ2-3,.,CASRRRLVLDTQYF,TGTGCCAGCAGGCGGCGTCTAGTTCTAGATACGCAGTATTTT
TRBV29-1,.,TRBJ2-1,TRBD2,CSVGGGSSNEQFF,TGCAGCGTTGGCGGGGGGAGTTCCAATGAGCAGTTCTTC
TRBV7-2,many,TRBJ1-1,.,CASSLRLGYNTEAFF,TGTGCCAGCAGCTTAAGGCTAGGGTACAACACTGAAGCTTTCTTT
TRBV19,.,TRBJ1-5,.,CASSTSGGWAYSNQPQHF,TGTGCCAGTAGTACCAGTGGTGGCTGGGCTTATAGCAATCAGCCCCAGCATTTT
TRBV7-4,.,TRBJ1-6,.,CASSRSSRDSPLHF,TGTGCCAGCAGCAGGTCGAGTCGTGATTCACCCCTCCACTTT
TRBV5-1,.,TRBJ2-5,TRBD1,CASSIDRGRQETQYF,TGCGCCAGCAGTATCGACAGGGGAAGGCAAGAGACCCAGTACTTC
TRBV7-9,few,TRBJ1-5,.,CASSLRLGQPQHF,TGTGCCAGCAGCTTAAGGTTGGGGCAGCCCCAGCATTTT
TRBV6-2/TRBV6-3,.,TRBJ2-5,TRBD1,CASSYHSFQGTARGTQYF,TGTGCCAGCAGTTACCATTCCTTCCAGGGGACAGCCAGAGGGACCCAGTACTTC
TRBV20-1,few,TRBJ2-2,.,CSASSPGTGELFF,TGCAGTGCTTCCTCCCCCGGCACCGGGGAGCTGTTTTTT
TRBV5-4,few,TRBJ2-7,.,CASSSGFVEQYF,TGTGCCAGCAGTTCAGGGTTCGTGGAGCAGTACTTC
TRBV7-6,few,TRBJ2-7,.,CASSPLGRYEQYF,TGTGCCAGCAGCCCCCTTGGGCGGTACGAGCAGTACTTC
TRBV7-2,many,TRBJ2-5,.,CASSFMTEGETQYF,TGTGCCAGCAGCTTTATGACCGAAGGGGAGACCCAGTACTTC
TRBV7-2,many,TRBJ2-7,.,CASSLVTYAYEQYF,TGTGCCAGCAGCTTAGTCACATATGCCTACGAGCAGTACTTC
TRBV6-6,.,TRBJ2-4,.,CASSYYPAIGAKNIQYF,TGTGCCAGCAGTTACTACCCCGCCATCGGTGCCAAAAACATTCAGTACTTC
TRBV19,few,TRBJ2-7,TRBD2,CASSISGAPYEQYF,TGTGCCAGTAGTATCAGCGGGGCGCCCTACGAGCAGTACTTC
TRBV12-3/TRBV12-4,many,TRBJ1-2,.,CASSLLYAEIYGYTF,TGTGCCAGCAGTTTGCTTTACGCGGAGATCTATGGCTACACCTTC
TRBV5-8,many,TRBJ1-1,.,CASGDLLGAEAFF,TGTGCCAGCGGGGACCTTTTAGGGGCTGAAGCTTTCTTT
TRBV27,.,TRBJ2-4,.,CASSQLAKNIQYF,TGTGCCAGCAGCCAGCTAGCCAAAAACATTCAGTACTTC
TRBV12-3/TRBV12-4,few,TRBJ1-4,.,CASTPGVREKLFF,TGTGCCAGCACTCCGGGAGTAAGAGAAAAACTGTTTTTT
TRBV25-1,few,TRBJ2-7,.,CASSESRGSYEQYF,TGTGCCAGCAGTGAAAGTCGTGGCAGCTACGAGCAGTACTTC
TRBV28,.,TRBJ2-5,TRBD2,CASTGRGSGIQETQYF,TGTGCCAGCACCGGACGTGGAAGCGGGATTCAAGAGACCCAGTACTTC
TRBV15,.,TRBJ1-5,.,CATSRAHQPQHF,TGTGCCACCAGCAGAGCACATCAGCCCCAGCATTTT
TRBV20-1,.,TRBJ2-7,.,CSARDLRGPYEQYF,TGCAGTGCTAGAGATTTACGTGGCCCCTACGAGCAGTACTTC
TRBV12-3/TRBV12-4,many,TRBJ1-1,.,CASSLGPDTEAFF,TGTGCCAGCAGTTTAGGTCCGGACACTGAAGCTTTCTTT
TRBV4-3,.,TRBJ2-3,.,CASSQVGGHTQYF,TGCGCCAGCAGCCAAGTGGGCGGGCATACGCAGTATTTT
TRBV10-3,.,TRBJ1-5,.,CAIGAAAGEQPQHF,TGTGCCATCGGAGCTGCGGCGGGTGAACAGCCCCAGCATTTT
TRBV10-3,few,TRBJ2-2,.,CAISDNVERANTGELFF,TGTGCCATCAGTGATAACGTCGAGCGGGCTAACACCGGGGAGCTGTTTTTT
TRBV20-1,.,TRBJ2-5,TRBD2,CSGLAGETQYF,TGCAGTGGACTAGCTGGAGAGACCCAGTACTTC
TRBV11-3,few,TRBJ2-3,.,CASSSSSAPPTDTQYF,TGTGCCAGCAGCTCTTCTAGCGCCCCCCCCACAGATACGCAGTATTTT
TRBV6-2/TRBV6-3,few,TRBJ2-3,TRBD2,CASSNLAGDGADTQYF,TGTGCCAGCAGTAACCTAGCGGGGGACGGCGCAGATACGCAGTATTTT
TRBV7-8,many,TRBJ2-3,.,CASSWTFSDTQYF,TGTGCCAGCAGCTGGACCTTTAGCGATACGCAGTATTTT
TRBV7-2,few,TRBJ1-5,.,CASSLTTGRSNQPQHF,TGTGCCAGCAGCTTAACGACAGGAAGAAGCAATCAGCCCCAGCATTTT
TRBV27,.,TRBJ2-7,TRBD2,CASSLEGLADNEQYF,TGTGCCAGCAGTTTGGAAGGACTAGCGGATAACGAGCAGTACTTC
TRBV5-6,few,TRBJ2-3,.,CASRTGPTDNWDTQYF,TGTGCCAGCAGGACGGGCCCGACAGATAATTGGGATACGCAGTATTTT
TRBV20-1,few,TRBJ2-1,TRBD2,CSARGTSVGYEQFF,TGCAGTGCTCGCGGGACTAGCGTAGGGTATGAGCAGTTCTTC
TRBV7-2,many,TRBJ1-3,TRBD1,CASSLAQGVNTIYF,TGTGCCAGCAGCTTAGCTCAGGGGGTTAACACCATATATTTT
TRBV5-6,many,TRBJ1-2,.,CASSLDPEIYGYTF,TGTGCCAGCAGCTTGGACCCGGAAATCTATGGCTACACCTTC
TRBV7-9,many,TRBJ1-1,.,CASSPISPTNTEAFF,TGTGCCAGCAGCCCTATCAGTCCGACAAACACTGAAGCTTTCTTT
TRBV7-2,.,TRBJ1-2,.,CASSRDGATRGHGYTF,TGTGCCAGCAGCCGAGACGGGGCTACCCGAGGGCATGGCTACACCTTC
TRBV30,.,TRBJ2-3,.,CAWSTGSSSDTQYF,TGTGCCTGGAGTACCGGGAGTAGCTCAGATACGCAGTATTTT
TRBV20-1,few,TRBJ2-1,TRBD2,CSARVSSGRIEQFF,TGCAGTGCTAGAGTTTCTAGCGGGAGGATCGAGCAGTTCTTC
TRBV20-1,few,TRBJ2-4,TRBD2,CSVLSGGSFKNIQYF,TGCAGTGTCCTCAGCGGGGGGTCCTTCAAAAACATTCAGTACTTC
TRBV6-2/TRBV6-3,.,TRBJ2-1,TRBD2,CASSYLSGRGNEQFF,TGTGCCAGCAGTTACCTTAGCGGGAGAGGTAATGAGCAGTTCTTC
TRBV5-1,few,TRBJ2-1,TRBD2,CASSFFSGSSYNEQFF,TGCGCCAGCAGCTTTTTTAGCGGGTCCTCCTACAATGAGCAGTTCTTC